This T cell receptor (beta chain) derives from a study of metastatic and nonmetastatic thyroid tumors. Study background: Malignant thyroid and benign thyroid patients provided blood and tumor or nodule tissue whose repertoires were compared.

Prior to thyroid surgery, none of the patients had received any treatment. Source study methods: To classify distant metastasis in papillary thyroid cancer, a model was built from CDR3 differences across clinicopathological groups. TCRdb re-analyzed the PCR reads through MiXCR. The V and J calls and clone size come from TCRdb's table, not from the authors' own analysis. Of over 2,500 clones listed, 27% are singletons. The J segment lost 6 bases and the V segment lost 6 bases, leaving 4 bases of the junction unmatched. The CDR3 loop spans 13 amino acids. In germline, CDR1 is LNHDA, CDR2 SQIVND (reference sequence).

Sequencing input: tumor tissue. V and J are TRBV19 and TRBJ1-2, with 10 bases identical to TRBD1. The TCR was taken from a female donor with papillary thyroid cancer or a benign thyroid nodule (not recorded which). Some clones in this sample may be carry-over from other donors' samples. The CDR3 spells CASRDRGHDGYTF. The CDR3 nucleotides are TGTGCCAGTAGAGACAGGGGGCATGATGGCTACACCTTC. The entire variable domain, with the rest obtained from reference TRBV19 and TRBJ1-2, is as follows: DGGITQSPKYLFRKEGQNVTLSCEQNLNHDAMYWYRQDPGQGLRLIYYSQIVNDFQKGDIAEGYSVSREKKESFPLTVTSAQKNPTAFYLCASRDRGHDGYTFGSGTRLTVV.